These 16 T cell receptor beta chains were all obtained from the same sample, sequenced in a study of human CD4 T cells and Enterobacteriaceae. The method was immunoSEQ multiplex PCR; TCRdb's version includes in-frame clones alone and lacks a portion of them. The sample contains tens of thousands of clones, approximately 78% of which appear only once. Sorting took every CD4+ cell except CD45RA+CCR7+CD95- naive cells, reaching over 98% purity. The sequenced material came from memory CD4+ T cells from blood. The receptors stem from a human donor in good health.

CDR3 sequence (DNA): TGTGCCAGCAGTGAAGAAGCCGCGGCCCCCCATACGCAGTATTTT. Protein sequence: CASSEEAAAPHTQYF. This rearrangement joins TRBV6-1 to TRBJ2-3; D is undetermined. From germline, CDR1 is MNHNS and CDR2 SASEGT. V was trimmed by 1 base and J by 7 bases, leaving 15 bases between them. This CDR3 comprises 15 residues.

The V and J genes are TRBV11-2 and TRBJ2-2, with TRBD1 identical over 8 bases. The trim removed 0 bases at V and 6 bases at J, leaving 9 bases unmatched. The CDR3 sequence is 17 residues long. Germline V gives CDR1 SGHAT, CDR2 FQNNGV. CDR3 in amino acids: CASSLDNRGQVAGELFF. DNA for the CDR3: TGTGCCAGCAGCTTAGATAATAGGGGACAGGTGGCCGGGGAGCTGTTTTTT.

The gene calls are TRBV6-4 and TRBJ2-2; the D is unclear. CDR1 is MRHNA, CDR2 SNTAGT, per germline. The CDR3 spans 14 residues. V lost 6 bases and J lost 0, with 8 bases in between. In DNA, the CDR3 is TGTGCCAGCAGGATATCTACGAACACCGGGGAGCTGTTTTTT. Translated: CASRISTNTGELFF.

This rearrangement joins TRBV27 to TRBJ1-2, with TRBD1 matching over 9 bases. The CDR3 consists of 17 residues. Unmatched junction bases numbered 9, after V lost 0 bases and J lost 4 bases. Germline V gene lookup returns CDR1 MNHEY and CDR2 SMNVEV (reference sequence). The chain's CDR3 is CASSLSQGQGTIYGYTF. The CDR3 DNA reads as TGTGCCAGCAGTTTATCGCAGGGACAGGGAACAATCTATGGCTACACCTTC.

The gene calls are TRBV27 and TRBJ1-2; 10 nucleotides agree with TRBD1. The CDR3 covers 14 residues. Unmatched junction bases numbered 5, after V lost 6 bases and J lost 4 bases. Germline values: CDR1 MNHEY, CDR2 SMNVEV (reference sequence). The CDR3 spells CASSSGTGAYGYTF. DNA for the CDR3: TGTGCCAGCAGCTCCGGGACAGGGGCCTATGGCTACACCTTC.

The chain recombines TRBV20-1 with TRBJ1-2; no reliable D call. V lost 4 bases to trimming and J lost 5 bases, with 8 bases between them. The germline CDR1 and CDR2 sequences are DFQATT and SNEGSKA (reference sequence). This CDR3 spans 11 amino acids. CDR3 protein: CSATPYYGYTF. The CDR3 DNA is TGCAGTGCTACACCGTATTATGGCTACACCTTC.

V is TRBV11-2 and J is TRBJ1-1, with D possibly being TRBD1 (6 bases). Trimming removed 4 bases at V and 4 bases at J, with 19 bases between. This CDR3 spans 16 amino acids. Germline lookup yields CDR1 SGHAT and CDR2 FQNNGV. The CDR3, as DNA: TGTGCCAGCAGCTCCGGAACAGGGATTCGGGGCACTGAAGCTTTCTTT. Amino acid sequence: CASSSGTGIRGTEAFF. Drawing the rest from reference TRBV11-2 and TRBJ1-1, the complete variable domain is EAGVAQSPRYKIIEKRQSVAFWCNPISGHATLYWYQQILGQGPKLLIQFQNNGVVDDSQLPKDRFSAERLKGVDSTLKIQPAKLEDSAVYLCASSSGTGIRGTEAFFGQGTRLTVV.

This chain uses TRBV27 with TRBJ2-3, with 9 bases fitting TRBD2. V lost 1 base to trimming and J lost 1 base; unmatched junction nucleotides: 6. The V gene's germline CDR1 is MNHEY and CDR2 SMNVEV (reference sequence). The CDR3 is 17 residues long. CDR3 sequence: CASSLYLRTSGTDTQYF. CDR3 sequence (DNA): TGTGCCAGCAGTTTATATCTCAGGACTAGCGGCACAGATACGCAGTATTTT.

V and J are TRBV6-5 and TRBJ1-3; a possible D gene is TRBD1 (6 bases). V was pared by 5 bases and J by 0 bases, with 11 bases between. CDR3 length equals 15 residues. Germline V gene sequence: CDR1 MNHEY, CDR2 SVGAGI. CDR3 DNA sequence: TGTGCCAGCAGTCGTGGGACATTCTCTGGAAACACCATATATTTT. It encodes CASSRGTFSGNTIYF.

This sequence joins TRBV19 and TRBJ2-7; D remains ambiguous. The CDR3 length is 13 residues. Germline CDR1 and CDR2: LNHDA and SQIVND (reference sequence). V was cut by 5 bases and J by 2 bases, with 10 bases left in between. The CDR3 sequence is CASSPPNAYEQYF. The CDR3 region has the DNA TGTGCCAGTAGTCCTCCAAACGCCTACGAGCAGTACTTC.

This clone came up a few times. The genes are TRBV5-1 and TRBJ1-1, with a weak D call TRBD1 (5 bases). CDR3 length equals 14 residues. Germline V gene data show CDR1 as SGHRS and CDR2 as YFSETQ. Trimming took off 0 bases at V and 4 bases at J, with 10 bases between the two ends. Written as DNA, the CDR3 is TGCGCCAGCAGCTTGGGCGGGGGGAGCACTGAAGCTTTCTTT. Residues: CASSLGGGSTEAFF.

V usage is TRBV19 and J usage is TRBJ2-7; 7 bases line up with TRBD1. Unmatched junction bases numbered 24, after V lost 3 bases and J lost 1 base. The CDR3 sequence is 21 residues long. Germline CDR1 is LNHDA and CDR2 is SQIVND (reference sequence). CDR3 region: CASSISVVSGQIQRGSYEQYF. The CDR3 DNA is TGTGCCAGTAGTATCTCGGTAGTATCGGGACAGATCCAAAGAGGGTCCTACGAGCAGTACTTC.

The V and J genes are TRBV30 and TRBJ2-1; D unresolved. Trimming cost V 4 bases and J 3 bases, with 4 bases left between them. The CDR3 consists of 11 residues. The germline V gene encodes CDR1 GTSNPN and CDR2 SVGIG (reference sequence). The CDR3 is CAWTSYNEQFF. CDR3 nucleotides: TGTGCCTGGACTAGCTACAATGAGCAGTTCTTC. The whole variable domain, remainder taken from reference TRBV30 and TRBJ2-1, is SQTIHQWPATLVQPVGSPLSLECTVEGTSNPNLYWYRQAAGRGLQLLFYSVGIGQISSEVPQNLSASRPQDRQFILSSKKLLLSDSGFYLCAWTSYNEQFFGPGTRLTVL.

This clone was counted a few times. The J gene is TRBJ2-2, the V gene TRBV5-8; 7 nucleotides agree with TRBD2. Unmatched junction bases numbered 4, after V lost 0 bases and J lost 2 bases. The CDR3 has 16 amino acids. From germline, CDR1 is SGHTS and CDR2 YDEGEE. The CDR3 coding sequence is TGTGCCAGCAGCTTGGGGACTAGTCGCAACACCGGGGAGCTGTTTTTT. This sequence encodes CASSLGTSRNTGELFF.

This clone was observed a handful of times. DNA for the CDR3: TGCGCCAGCAGCTTCGGGACTAGCAATGTGGAGACCCAGTACTTC. Amino acid sequence: CASSFGTSNVETQYF. The chain links TRBV5-1 to TRBJ2-5, with TRBD2 identical over 9 bases. Germline V gene sequence: CDR1 SGHRS, CDR2 YFSETQ. The CDR3 length is 15 residues. Germline trimming cut 2 bases from V and 5 bases from J; bases unmatched to any gene: 7.

The genes are TRBV28 and TRBJ1-2; 7 nucleotides align to TRBD1. The V and J ends lost 7 bases and 5 bases, in that order; junction bases with no gene match: 7. This CDR3 has 13 residues. Germline values: CDR1 MDHEN, CDR2 SYDVKM. The CDR3 spells CASTTGQPYGYTF. The CDR3 nucleotides read TGTGCCAGCACCACGGGACAGCCGTATGGCTACACCTTC.